The TCR beta chain under discussion was sequenced for a study of blood T cells in healthy people across ages. Overall study results and limits: Naive T cell percentage showed a strong correlation with the diversity of TCR beta.

This clonotype has just a few counts. Its antigen is unknown. A second PCR of 7 to 11 cycles used a sample-barcoded 5' primer and a J-beta primer mix. TCRdb reprocessed the 5' RACE reads via MiXCR and lists one record per CDR3 protein. Of roughly 1,300,000 distinct CDR3 sequences listed, approximately 59% are singletons. V lost 0 bases, J lost 5 bases, and 16 bases lay in between. Looked up from germline, CDR1 is LGHDT and CDR2 is YNNKEL (reference sequence). There are 16 residues in the CDR3. Researchers report isolating at least 7 million PBMCs per sample. Every sample gave at least 6 micrograms of total RNA when it was extracted.

This clonotype was obtained from a man younger than 30 in good health. Source material: blood. The chain employs TRBV3-1 and TRBJ1-1, with D tentatively TRBD1 (5 bases). CDR3 in DNA: TGTGCCAGCAGCCAAGATGGTGGTCAGGGAATGACTGAAGCTTTCTTT. This gives the protein CASSQDGGQGMTEAFF.